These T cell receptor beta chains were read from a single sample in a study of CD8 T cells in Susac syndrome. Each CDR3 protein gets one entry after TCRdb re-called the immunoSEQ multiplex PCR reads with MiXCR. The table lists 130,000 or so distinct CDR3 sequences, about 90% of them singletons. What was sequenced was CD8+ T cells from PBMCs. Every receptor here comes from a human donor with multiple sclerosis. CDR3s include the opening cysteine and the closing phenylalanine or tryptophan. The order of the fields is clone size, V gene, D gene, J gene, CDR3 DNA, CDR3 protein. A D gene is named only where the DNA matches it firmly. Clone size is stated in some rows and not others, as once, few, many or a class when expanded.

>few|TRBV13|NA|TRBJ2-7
TGTGCCAGCAGCTTAGCCTACAAGACCTACGAGCAGTACTTC
CASSLAYKTYEQYF
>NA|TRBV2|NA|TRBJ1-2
TGTGCCAGCAGACGGACGGACGATAACTATGGCTACACCTTC
CASRRTDDNYGYTF
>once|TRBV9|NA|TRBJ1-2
TGTGCCAGCAGCGTAGACAGTCAGGGTTCGCTATATGGCTACACCTTC
CASSVDSQGSLYGYTF
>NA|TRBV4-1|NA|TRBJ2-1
TGCGCCAGCAGCCCCTCCCTCGGGGGAGGTAATGAGCAGTTCTTC
CASSPSLGGGNEQFF
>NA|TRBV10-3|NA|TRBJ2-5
TGTGCCGCATACCGGGACACAGAGGGAGAGACCCAGTACTTC
CAAYRDTEGETQYF
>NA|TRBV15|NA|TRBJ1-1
TGTGTCACCAACCAACTCACAGGGCTCGATTCGACCACTGAAGCTTTCTTT
CVTNQLTGLDSTTEAFF
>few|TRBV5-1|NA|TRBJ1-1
TGCGCCAGTCGCCTCGGGGCCGAAGCTTTCTTT
CASRLGAEAFF
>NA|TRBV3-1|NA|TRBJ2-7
TGTGCCAGCAGCCAACTGGGGACGCACGAGCAGTACTTC
CASSQLGTHEQYF
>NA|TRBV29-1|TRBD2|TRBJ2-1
TGCAGCGTTGACTTTCTAGCGGGAAGCTCCTACAATGAGCAGTTCTTC
CSVDFLAGSSYNEQFF
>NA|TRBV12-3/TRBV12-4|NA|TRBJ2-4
TGTGCCAGCAGTAAGAGTATTGCCAAAAACATTCAGTACTTC
CASSKSIAKNIQYF
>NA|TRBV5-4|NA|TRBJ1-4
TGTGCCAGCAGCTTGGTCCCTTCCGATGAAAAACTGTTTTTT
CASSLVPSDEKLFF
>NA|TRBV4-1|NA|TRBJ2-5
TGCGCCAGCAGCCAAGCGGGCGAGACCCAGTACTTC
CASSQAGETQYF
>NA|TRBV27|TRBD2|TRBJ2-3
TGTGCCAGCAGCGGACTAGCGGGAGGACAACGGAGCACAGATACGCAGTATTTT
CASSGLAGGQRSTDTQYF
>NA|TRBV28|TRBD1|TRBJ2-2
TGTGCCAGCAGGCAAGGGGGCGGCGGCACCGGGGAGCTGTTTTTT
CASRQGGGGTGELFF
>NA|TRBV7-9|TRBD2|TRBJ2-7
TGTGCCAGCACCCGGGAGGGCCCCCACGAGCAGTACTTC
CASTREGPHEQYF
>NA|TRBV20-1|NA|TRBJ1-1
TGCAGGGGTATTGGGGGTAACACTGAAGCTTTCTTT
CRGIGGNTEAFF
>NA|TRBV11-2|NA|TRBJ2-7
TGTGCCAGCAGGGTTAGCGGCCTCTACGAGCAGTACTTC
CASRVSGLYEQYF
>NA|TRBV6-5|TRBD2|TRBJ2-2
TGTGCCAGCAGCCCTCCGGGACTAGCGCCCGGGGAGCTGTTTTTT
CASSPPGLAPGELFF